This T cell receptor beta chain was retrieved from a study of early T cells in non-severe SARS-CoV-2 infection. Background on the study: Alpha and beta chains were unpaired, from unsorted whole-blood bulk RNA.

In its sample, this clonotype was seen many times. The CDR3 sequence is 14 residues long. V was trimmed by 3 bases and J by 1 base, leaving 10 bases between them. Germline V lookup: CDR1 SEHNR, CDR2 FQNEAQ (reference sequence). Each single cDNA molecule received a unique molecular identifier. MiXCR, applied by TCRdb to the 5' RACE reads, yields one record per CDR3 protein. The table records tens of thousands of distinct CDR3 sequences, 10% of them present only once. The TCR sequence derives from an adult who was a healthcare worker with PCR-confirmed SARS-CoV-2 infection or an uninfected control (not recorded which). This chain links TRBV7-9 with TRBJ2-7; D is perhaps TRBD1 (5 bases). The input for sequencing was whole blood, taken at baseline. CDR3 DNA sequence: TGTGCCAGCAGCTTTCCTCAGGGATCCTACGAGCAGTACTTC. Amino acids: CASSFPQGSYEQYF.